This TCR beta chain was recorded in a study of blood T cells in healthy people across ages (dated by TCRdb to between 2015 and 2017). Regarding the complete study: In model experiments, roughly one uniquely barcoded TCR beta cDNA molecule per two T cells was captured by template switching. Age-related changes in TCR beta repertoire diversity were measured in the study by deep sequencing normalized with unique cDNA molecular identifiers. The study analyzed two additional independent replicas of 1 million unique cDNA reads from the same blood draw for two donors, one aged 18 to 29 and one aged 80 or older. The donors were divided into four age groups: young (average around 17 years), middle-aged (under 40), aged (roughly 60) and long-lived (around 80). To avoid experimental bias, donors of different ages were randomly spread across the sequencing lanes. Here is what the overall study found, with its caveats: Estimates of total diversity based on one million sequenced T cells were regarded as lower bounds and as underestimates. As age increased, observed TCR beta diversity per million T cells dropped in a roughly linear way, and a significant reduction was already evident by age around 41. The long-lived group showed more naive CD4+ T cells, fewer expanded clones and increased TCR diversity than the aged group, suggesting age selection. Conclusive comparison of naive and antigen-experienced compartments was prevented by the profiling of bulk unsorted PBMCs. There was a strong correlation between observed TCR beta diversity and the percentage of naive T cells measured by flow cytometry. Because donor CMV infection status was unknown, age-related changes in expanded clonotypes were potentially confounded.

The library was prepared using 5' RACE. Sequencing instrument: Illumina HiSeq 2500. A second roughly 7 to 11 cycle PCR used a sample-barcoded 5' primer and a J-beta primer mix. A unique molecular identifier was introduced onto each TCR beta cDNA molecule by a template-switch 5' adaptor carrying 12 random nucleotides. Each sample yielded at least 2.5 million CDR3-containing paired-end reads. The Mint cDNA synthesis kit, primed by a TRBC-specific oligonucleotide, was used to synthesize first-strand cDNA from all RNA. Following uracil-DNA glycosylase treatment, all cDNA underwent a first 18-cycle PCR with the universal primers M1SS and BC2_uni_R. On the study's bioinformatics: Each sample was normalized by randomly selecting 1 million high-quality reads, each carrying a distinct molecular identifier. Reads with shared molecular identifiers were discarded instead of being binned into consensus sequences. MiTCR, set to a Q25 quality threshold and the strictest error-elimination algorithm, was used for CDR3 identification, clonotype clustering and error correction. A nonparametric unseen species model with Euler transformation was used to estimate a lower bound on total TCR beta diversity. Clones were called with MiXCR by TCRdb after fastp trimmed the public reads at Q25, and only in-frame beta chains were retained. Rows matching on CDR3 protein sequence are summarized as one entry with the most common DNA and genes. TCRdb, not the original authors, processed these V and J calls. The sample table records 1.5 million or so distinct CDR3 sequences; approximately 39% of these occur just once. The top ten clones comprise roughly 3.7% of the sample.

For this clonotype: Its recognized antigen is unknown. No base quality values were provided; no much bigger clone lies one nucleotide off.

V sheds 8 bases and J sheds 9 bases, leaving 23 bases between their ends. Taken from the germline V gene (reference sequence), the CDR1 and CDR2 loops are MNHEY and SMNVEV. Its CDR3 holds 15 amino acids, cysteine through phenylalanine. Only the CDR3 portion is preserved as DNA: 45 bases, with reading frame beginning at the first base. Donors were 39 systemically healthy Caucasian individuals from Russia aged roughly 6 to 100 years. Each donor gave ten milliliters of peripheral blood, collected into EDTA-treated Vacutainer tubes. Ficoll-Paque density-gradient centrifugation was used to isolate PBMCs, with at least 7 million per sample. Trizol reagent was used to extract total RNA from PBMCs, with at least 6 micrograms per sample. For every donor, an aliquot of PBMCs went through flow cytometry to measure the percentages of naive CD45RAhigh/CD27high T cells.

The sequencing sample was made of blood. The rearranged segments are TRBV27 and TRBJ2-1; the best D guess is TRBD2, with 6 bases matching. The TCR was taken from a woman younger than 35 in good health. The CDR3 reads CASSPGRFGGAEQFF. DNA sequence: TGTGCCAGCTCTCCCGGTAGGTTCGGGGGAGCTGAGCAGTTCTTC.